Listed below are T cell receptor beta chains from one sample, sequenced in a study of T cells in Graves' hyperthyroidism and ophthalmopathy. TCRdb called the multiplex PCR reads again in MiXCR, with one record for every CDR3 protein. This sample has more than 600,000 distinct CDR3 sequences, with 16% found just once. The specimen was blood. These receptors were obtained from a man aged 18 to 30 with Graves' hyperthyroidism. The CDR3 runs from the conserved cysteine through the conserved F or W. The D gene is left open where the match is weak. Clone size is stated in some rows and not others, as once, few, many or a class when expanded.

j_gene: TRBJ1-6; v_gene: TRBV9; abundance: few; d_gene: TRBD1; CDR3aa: CASSVGQYSPLHF; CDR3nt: TGTGCCAGCAGCGTGGGACAGTATTCACCCCTCCACTTT
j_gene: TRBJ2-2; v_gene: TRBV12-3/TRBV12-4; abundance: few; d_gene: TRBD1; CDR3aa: CASRRQGMGGELFF; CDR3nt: TGTGCCAGCAGGCGACAGGGGATGGGCGGGGAGCTGTTTTTT
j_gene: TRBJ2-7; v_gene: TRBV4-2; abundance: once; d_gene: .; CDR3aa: CASSRGAPKGPYSYEQYF; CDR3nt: TGTGCCAGCAGCCGAGGTGCTCCTAAGGGACCATATTCCTACGAGCAGTACTTC
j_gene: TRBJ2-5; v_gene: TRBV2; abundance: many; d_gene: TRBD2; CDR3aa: CASLGLAEQETQYF; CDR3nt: TGTGCCAGCCTCGGACTAGCGGAACAAGAGACCCAGTACTTC
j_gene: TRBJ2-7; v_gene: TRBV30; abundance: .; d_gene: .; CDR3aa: CAWSRGGDLRKQYF; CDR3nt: TGTGCCTGGAGTCGGGGCGGGGACCTTAGGAAGCAGTACTTC
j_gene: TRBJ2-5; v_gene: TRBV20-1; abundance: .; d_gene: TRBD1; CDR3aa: CSARVTQGQETQYF; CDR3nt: TGCAGTGCTAGAGTCACACAGGGGCAAGAGACCCAGTACTTC
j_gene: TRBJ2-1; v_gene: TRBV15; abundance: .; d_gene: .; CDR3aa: CATSRDSPGEQFF; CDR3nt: TGTGCCACCAGCAGGGACTCACCGGGAGAGCAGTTCTTC
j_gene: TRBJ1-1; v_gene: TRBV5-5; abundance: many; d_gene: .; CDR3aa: CASSLGPGLNTEAFF; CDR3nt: TGTGCCAGCAGCTTGGGTCCAGGGTTGAACACTGAAGCTTTCTTT
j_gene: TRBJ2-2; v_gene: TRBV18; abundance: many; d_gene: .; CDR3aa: CASSSDGPNTGELFF; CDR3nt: TGTGCCAGCTCTTCGGACGGCCCGAACACCGGGGAGCTGTTTTTT
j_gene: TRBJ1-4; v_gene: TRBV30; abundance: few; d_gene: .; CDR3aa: CAWSAGPGEGKLFF; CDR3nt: TGTGCCTGGAGTGCGGGCCCCGGGGAGGGGAAACTGTTTTTT
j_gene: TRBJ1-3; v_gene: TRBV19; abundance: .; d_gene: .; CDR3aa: CASRQNIGNTIYF; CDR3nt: TGTGCCAGTAGACAGAACATTGGAAACACCATATATTTT
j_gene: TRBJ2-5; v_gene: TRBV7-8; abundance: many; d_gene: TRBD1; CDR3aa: CASSFRDRVRQETQYF; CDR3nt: TGTGCCAGCAGCTTCCGGGACAGGGTTAGGCAAGAGACCCAGTACTTC
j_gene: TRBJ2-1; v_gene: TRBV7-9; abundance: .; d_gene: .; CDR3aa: CASSRTASGNKNEQFF; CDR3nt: TGTGCCAGCAGCCGGACAGCAAGCGGGAACAAAAATGAGCAGTTCTTC
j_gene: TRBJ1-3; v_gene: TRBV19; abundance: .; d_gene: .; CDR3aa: CASSIQHGNTIYF; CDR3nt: TGTGCCAGTAGTATCCAGCATGGAAACACCATATATTTT
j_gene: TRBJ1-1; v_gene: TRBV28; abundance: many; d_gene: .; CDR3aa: CASSGSSNTEAFF; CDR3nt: TGTGCCAGCAGCGGCAGTTCCAACACTGAAGCTTTCTTT
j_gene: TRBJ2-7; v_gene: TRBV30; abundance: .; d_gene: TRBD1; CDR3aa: CAWSVNRGPEQYF; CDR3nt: TGTGCCTGGAGTGTGAATAGGGGGCCCGAGCAGTACTTC
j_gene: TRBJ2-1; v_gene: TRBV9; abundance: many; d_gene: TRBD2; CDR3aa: CASNDPQREAPYNEQFF; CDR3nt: TGTGCCAGCAATGACCCCCAGCGGGAGGCACCCTACAATGAGCAGTTCTTC
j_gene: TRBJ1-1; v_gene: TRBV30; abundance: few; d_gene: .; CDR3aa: CAWDGGGVNTEAFF; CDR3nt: TGTGCCTGGGACGGAGGGGGGGTGAACACTGAAGCTTTCTTT
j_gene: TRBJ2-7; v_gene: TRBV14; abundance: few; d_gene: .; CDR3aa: CASSQEPGGEYEQYF; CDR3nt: TGTGCCAGCAGCCAAGAGCCGGGGGGCGAGTACGAGCAGTACTTC
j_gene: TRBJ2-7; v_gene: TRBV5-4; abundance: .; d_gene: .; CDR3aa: CASSLASGQYYEQYF; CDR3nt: TGTGCCAGCAGCTTGGCCTCCGGACAGTACTACGAGCAGTACTTC
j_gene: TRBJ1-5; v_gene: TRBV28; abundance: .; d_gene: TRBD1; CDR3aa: CASRAGGRSNQPQHF; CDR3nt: TGTGCTAGCAGGGCAGGGGGCAGGTCCAATCAGCCCCAGCATTTT
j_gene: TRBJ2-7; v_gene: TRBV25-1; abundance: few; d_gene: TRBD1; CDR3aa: CASSPGSRGPTYEQYF; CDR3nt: TGTGCCAGCAGTCCAGGGAGTAGGGGGCCTACCTACGAGCAGTACTTC
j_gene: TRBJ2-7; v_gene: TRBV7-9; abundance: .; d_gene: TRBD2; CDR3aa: CASSRRLAGDHEQYF; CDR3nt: TGTGCCAGCAGTCGACGACTAGCGGGAGACCACGAGCAGTACTTC
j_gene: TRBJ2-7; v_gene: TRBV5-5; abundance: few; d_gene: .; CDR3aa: CASSRLGSVPEQYF; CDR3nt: TGTGCCAGCAGCCGCCTGGGATCAGTCCCCGAGCAGTACTTC
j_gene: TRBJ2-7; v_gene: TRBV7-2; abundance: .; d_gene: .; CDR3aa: CASSLEGVGGSYEQYF; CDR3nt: TGTGCCAGCAGCTTAGAGGGGGTAGGCGGCTCCTACGAGCAGTACTTC
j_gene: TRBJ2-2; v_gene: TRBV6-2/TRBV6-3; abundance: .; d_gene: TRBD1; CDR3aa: CASSFGTGEPMNTGELFF; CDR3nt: TGTGCCAGCAGTTTTGGGACAGGGGAGCCTATGAACACCGGGGAGCTGTTTTTT
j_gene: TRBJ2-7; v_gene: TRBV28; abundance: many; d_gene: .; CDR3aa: CASSSTTGGGSGRSSYEQYF; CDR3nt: TGTGCCAGCAGTTCAACTACAGGGGGCGGGAGCGGGAGGAGCTCCTACGAGCAGTACTTC
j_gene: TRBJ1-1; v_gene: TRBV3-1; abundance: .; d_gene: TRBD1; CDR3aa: CASTARGQGGWDTEAFF; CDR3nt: TGTGCCAGCACCGCCCGGGGACAGGGAGGATGGGACACTGAAGCTTTCTTT
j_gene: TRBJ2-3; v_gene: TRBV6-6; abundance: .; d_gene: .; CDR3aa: CAGSYSMQPRGTDTQYF; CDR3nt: TGTGCCGGCAGTTACTCGATGCAGCCCCGAGGTACAGATACGCAGTATTTT
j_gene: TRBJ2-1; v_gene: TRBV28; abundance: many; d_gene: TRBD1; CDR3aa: CASSLRGQGHRLDREQFF; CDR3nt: TGTGCCAGCAGTTTACGGGGACAGGGGCATCGTCTAGATCGAGAGCAGTTCTTC
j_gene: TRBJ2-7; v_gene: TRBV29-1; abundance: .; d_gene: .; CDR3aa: CSVEFPGGWGEQYF; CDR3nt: TGCAGCGTTGAATTTCCCGGCGGGTGGGGCGAGCAGTACTTC
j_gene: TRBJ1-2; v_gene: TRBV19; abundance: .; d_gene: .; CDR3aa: CASSIGGAHGYTF; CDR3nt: TGTGCCAGTAGTATAGGGGGGGCGCATGGCTACACCTTC
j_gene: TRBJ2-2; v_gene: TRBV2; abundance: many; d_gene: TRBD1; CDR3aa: CASRRTGANTGELFF; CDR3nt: TGTGCCAGCAGACGTACAGGGGCGAACACCGGGGAGCTGTTTTTT
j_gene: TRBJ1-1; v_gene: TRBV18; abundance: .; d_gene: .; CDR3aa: CASSPQGWYTEAFF; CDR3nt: TGTGCCAGCTCACCTCAGGGGTGGTACACTGAAGCTTTCTTT
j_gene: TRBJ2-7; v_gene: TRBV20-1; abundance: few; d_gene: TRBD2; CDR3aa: CSADGTSGSSEQYF; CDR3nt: TGCAGTGCCGACGGGACTAGCGGTAGTAGCGAGCAGTACTTC
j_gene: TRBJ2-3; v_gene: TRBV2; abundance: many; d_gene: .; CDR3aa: CASSGARDPYTQYF; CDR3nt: TGTGCCAGCAGTGGGGCCCGGGACCCCTATACGCAGTATTTT
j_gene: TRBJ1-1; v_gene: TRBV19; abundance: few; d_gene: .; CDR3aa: CASSIGGSWTEAFF; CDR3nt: TGTGCCAGTAGTATAGGTGGGAGTTGGACTGAAGCTTTCTTT
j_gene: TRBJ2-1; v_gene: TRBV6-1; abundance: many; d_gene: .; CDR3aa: CASSAMGGRNEQFF; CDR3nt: TGTGCCAGCAGCGCGATGGGGGGCCGGAATGAGCAGTTCTTC
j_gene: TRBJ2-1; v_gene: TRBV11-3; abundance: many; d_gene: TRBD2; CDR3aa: CASSPRLAGAVEQFF; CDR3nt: TGTGCCAGCAGCCCAAGACTAGCGGGAGCGGTTGAGCAGTTCTTC
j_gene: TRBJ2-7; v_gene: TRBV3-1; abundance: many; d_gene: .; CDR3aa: CASSQGGGEQYF; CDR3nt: TGTGCCAGCAGCCAGGGGGGAGGCGAGCAGTACTTC
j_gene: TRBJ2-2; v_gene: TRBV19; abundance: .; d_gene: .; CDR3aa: CASSIYGGTNTGELFF; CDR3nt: TGTGCCAGTAGTATTTATGGCGGTACGAACACCGGGGAGCTGTTTTTT
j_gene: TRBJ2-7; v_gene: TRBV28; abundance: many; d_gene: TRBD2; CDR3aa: CASSLWMTSGSYEQYF; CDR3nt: TGTGCCAGCAGTTTATGGATGACTAGCGGGAGCTACGAGCAGTACTTC
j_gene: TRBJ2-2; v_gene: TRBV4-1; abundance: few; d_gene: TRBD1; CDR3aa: CASSQRQGAGTGELFF; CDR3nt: TGCGCCAGCAGCCAGAGACAGGGGGCCGGCACCGGGGAGCTGTTTTTT
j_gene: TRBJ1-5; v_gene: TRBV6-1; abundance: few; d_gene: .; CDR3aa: CASSETESQPQHF; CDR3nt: TGTGCCAGCAGTGAAACAGAATCTCAGCCCCAGCATTTT
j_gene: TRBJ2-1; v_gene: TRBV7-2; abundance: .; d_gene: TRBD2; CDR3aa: CASSRRTSGRFYNEQFF; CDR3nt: TGTGCCAGCAGCCGTCGGACTAGCGGGAGGTTTTACAATGAGCAGTTCTTC
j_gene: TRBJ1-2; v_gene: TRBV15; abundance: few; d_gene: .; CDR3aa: CATSRDLGYGYTF; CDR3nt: TGTGCCACCAGCAGAGATCTGGGCTATGGCTACACCTTC
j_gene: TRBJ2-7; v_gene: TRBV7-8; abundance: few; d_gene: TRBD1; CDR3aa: CASSLAPDRGHEQYF; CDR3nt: TGTGCCAGCAGCTTAGCTCCAGACAGGGGCCACGAGCAGTACTTC